This TCR beta chain was identified in a study of graft-versus-host responses after intestinal transplantation (dated by TCRdb to the early 2020s). Regarding the study in general: Recipients received multivisceral, liver-intestinal, or isolated intestinal transplants. Anti-thymocyte globulin induction was given to all recipients, followed by maintenance tacrolimus and steroids for 2 to 4 years. After intestinal transplantation, graft-versus-host and host-versus-graft alloreactive T cell clones in the graft, circulation and bone marrow were tracked using bulk TCR-beta CDR3 sequencing. Alloreactive clones were identified by sequencing pre-transplant mixed lymphocyte reaction products and comparing them with unstimulated pre-transplant donor and recipient T cells. The cohort enrolled some 24 intestinal transplant recipients, one of whom was a retransplant, and 3 patients without pretransplant specimens were excluded. Donor T cell macrochimerism was defined as a peak of at least 4% donor T cells among recipient peripheral blood mononuclear cells. Rather than going through the commercial service, samples from three later patients were sequenced in-house on an Illumina MiSeq and processed with MiXCR.

The time point label on this specimen signifies: cells obtained before transplantation from donor or recipient. CD3+CD4+ and CD3+CD8+ populations were FACS-sorted from unstimulated pre-transplant donor and recipient cells taken from spleen or lymph nodes. About this clone itself: Its antigen is still unknown. Per-base quality was not reported, and no clone a single base away is much larger than it.

Library preparation used the immunoSEQ multiplex PCR assay. For most patients, genomic DNA was isolated with the Qiagen DNeasy Blood and Tissue Kit and shipped frozen to Adaptive Biotechnologies for TCR sequencing. For most patients, high-throughput TCR-beta CDR3 sequencing of genomic DNA was performed by Adaptive Biotechnologies. The published analysis was carried out like this. TCR sequencing data were retrieved from Adaptive's ImmunoSEQ software for more than 15 patients, whereas a few other patients were processed with MiXCR and VDJtools. To correct CD4 versus CD8 sorting errors, sequences present in both subsets at a frequency ratio below 5:1 were removed. CDR3 nucleotide sequences shared between donor and recipient were removed because the origin of such sequences could not be assigned. At least 2-fold expansion over unstimulated cells and a minimum CFSE-low frequency of 0.002% (template counts) or 0.001% (read counts) were required for clones to be classified as alloreactive. Mappable clones were those detected in sequenced pre-transplant spleen, lymph node, or MLR CFSE-low populations of the donor or recipient. Cumulative frequency of alloreactive clones was calculated as a percentage of all sequences weighted by copy number. TCRdb limited this immuneACCESS table to in-frame rearrangements with V and J called. A share of clones is missing; checked studies link under half to unresolved V genes, and the rest is unexplained. The D gene and trimming were derived from the DNA, and the V and J assignments and clone size from that table. Present in this sample are approximately 99,000 clones, about nine tenths of which were seen just once. The ten largest clones take up about 0.18% of the sample.

What the authors observed across the whole study: The relatively low number and heterogeneity of intestinal transplant patients limited the conclusions. Early after transplant, declines in HvG clones were associated with peak levels of circulating GvH clones. In patients with donor T cell macrochimerism, the allografts had high GvH to HvG T cell clonal ratios. GvH clones were detected in recipient bone marrow, and some appeared earlier in ileal mucosa or blood, consistent with an intestinal mucosal origin.

The germline V gene (reference sequence) gives CDR1 as MNHEY and CDR2 as SMNVEV. The CDR3 sequence holds 14 residues, the cysteine and phenylalanine included. Kept here is only the CDR3 DNA, which spans 42 bases and is read in frame from base 1. Trimming at the junction amounts to 2 bases on V and 4 bases on J, and the germline ends lie 6 bases apart. The sequence was collected from a human donor who was the organ donor for an intestinal transplant. The chain joins TRBV27 to TRBJ1-6, with the D gene uncertain. Sequencing used unstimulated CD4+ T cells sorted from spleen or lymph node cells, obtained before transplant. The CDR3 here reads CASSLRGYNSPLHF. The bases are TGTGCCAGCAGTTTACGGGGTTATAATTCACCCCTCCACTTT.